This TCR beta chain stems from a study of T cell responses to AZD1222 COVID-19 vaccine. Study-wide results and caveats: A reported finding is that nearly half of spike-specific TCRs target unmutated variant regions. Vaccine-associated CD4 TCRs spanned spike, dominant at 160-218 and 743-854. Repertoires in all cases were sampled only once the peak T cell response had passed. Donors skewed white British and female; clonal diversity was possibly underestimated.

Clones were read by immunoSEQ multiplex PCR, and TCRdb kept only the in-frame ones, dropping some. Seen here are approximately 94,000 clones, 80% to 90% observed once, and the top ten hold over 4%. Notes on this clone: No antigen is known for it.

CDR1 is MNHEY, CDR2 SVGAGI, per germline. V lost 4 bases to trimming and J lost 6 bases, with 14 bases between them. The CDR3 is 14 amino acids. The source is an adult in good health. The chain couples TRBV6-5 to TRBJ2-3; D not certain. Sequenced material: peripheral blood, taken on day 0 of MenACWY control vaccination. The CDR3 DNA follows: TGTGCCAGCAGTTCGGTTGCAGGAATTGATACGCAGTATTTT. Translated, it gives CASSSVAGIDTQYF.